This T cell receptor (beta chain) originates from a study of Ad26.COV2.S vaccination and SARS-CoV-2 variants. V lost 0 bases to trimming and J lost 8 bases, with 11 bases between them. This CDR3 contains 14 residues. In germline, CDR1 is SGHRS, CDR2 YFSETQ. The method was immunoSEQ multiplex PCR; TCRdb's version includes in-frame clones alone and lacks a portion of them. The sample yields approximately 480,000 clones, around nine tenths seen once. Treatment: some 20 received Ad26.COV2.S at low or high dose, single or two shots; 5 received placebo; per-sample allocation not given. After the first vaccine or placebo injection, samples were drawn on day 63.

The gene calls are TRBV5-1 and TRBJ1-4; D not resolved. The source of this sequence is a person aged 18 to 65 who received the Ad26.COV2.S COVID-19 vaccine or a placebo. This specimen was peripheral blood, taken in a trial of Ad26.COV2.S vaccine versus placebo. The chain's CDR3 is CASSLEGYGEKLFF. CDR3 nucleotide sequence: TGCGCCAGCAGCTTGGAAGGGTACGGCGAAAAACTGTTTTTT.